This T cell receptor (beta chain) derives from a study of tumor-infiltrating lymphocytes in primary liver carcinoma. RNA and DNA were co-extracted from about 19-30 mg of unsorted bulk tissue. Patients carried chronic HBV infection without prior treatment. Remarks on this clonotype: Its matching antigen is unknown. A read error may account for a junction end that differs from germline.

From approximately 0.5 ug of total RNA, TCR beta-specific cDNA was reverse-transcribed using a constant-region primer. ARM-PCR, slightly modified, supplied the TCR beta libraries through three nested multiplex PCR rounds. The first two PCR rounds, nine to ten cycles each, used TRBV1-TRBV30 forward primers and a C-beta reverse primer. From the multiplex PCR reads, TCRdb called clonotypes with MiXCR, one entry per CDR3 protein. The table has fewer than 200,000 distinct CDR3 sequences, just under 85% seen once; the top ten hold less than 20%. The germline V gene has CDR1 SEHNR and CDR2 FQNEAQ (reference sequence). The CDR3 spans 15 residues. General study results and limits: Lesser overlap characterized tumor-adjacent and tumor-blood pairs relative to tumor region pairs.

The sequenced sample consisted of tumor tissue from primary liver carcinoma. This chain joins TRBV7-9 and TRBJ2-7; TRBD2 is a possible D gene (6 bases). The receptor's source is a man aged 35-49 years with primary liver carcinoma and hepatitis B virus infection. The CDR3 sequence: CVSSLDGGGGVDQYF. CDR3 DNA: TGTGTCAGCAGCTTAGACGGCGGTGGCGGGGTCGACCAGTACTTC.